This passage covers 5 T cell receptor beta chains from one sample sequenced in a study of T cells in Graves' hyperthyroidism and ophthalmopathy. Researchers took RNA transcripts and amplified the TCR beta CDR3 regions from them. The HTBI primer set served for first-round RT-PCR of the TCR CDR3. TCRdb used MiXCR to reprocess the multiplex PCR reads, holding one entry per CDR3 protein. The sample lists nearly 250,000 distinct CDR3 sequences, 15% to 20% occurring once. The sample comprised blood. The receptors derive from a woman younger than 30 with Graves' ophthalmopathy.

This clonotype was seen ten or more times. This chain connects TRBV7-8 to TRBJ1-3, with a tentative D call TRBD1 (5 bases). V lost 1 base and J lost 4, with 11 bases in between. The V gene's germline CDR1 is SGHVS and CDR2 FQNEAQ. The CDR3 is 15 amino acids. The CDR3 reads CASSLEDRGGNTIYF. CDR3 nucleotides: TGTGCCAGCAGCTTAGAGGATCGGGGGGGAAACACCATATATTTT.

The chain links TRBV20-1 to TRBJ2-7; 14 positions agree with TRBD2. CDR1 DFQATT and CDR2 SNEGSKA come from the germline V gene (reference sequence). CDR3 length: 19 amino acids. Trimming removed 4 bases from V and 0 bases from J; junction bases left unmatched: 14. The CDR3 DNA follows: TGCAGTGCTACGCCGACGAGACTAGCGGGGGGGCAGACCTCCTACGAGCAGTACTTC. It codes for CSATPTRLAGGQTSYEQYF.

On this clonotype: This may arise from a read error, as a much more abundant clone is one base away. The V call is TRBV9, the J call TRBJ2-1; 9 positions agree with TRBD2. There are 18 residues in the CDR3. Germline V gene lookup returns CDR1 SGDLS and CDR2 YYNGEE. After removal of 6 bases from V and 5 bases from J, the junction contained 18 bases not matched to a gene. The CDR3 DNA reads as TGTGCCAGCAACGCCACCCGGGCGAATAGCGGGGGAGACAATGAGCAGTTCTTC. Translating gives CASNATRANSGGDNEQFF.

This clonotype was detected ten times or more. V is TRBV2 and J is TRBJ2-3, with 12 bases identical to TRBD2. The junction had 6 bases not matched to a gene; V was cut back by 2 bases and J by 3 bases. CDR1 is SNHLY, CDR2 FYNNEI, per germline. CDR3 length: 17 residues. Here the CDR3 reads CASSEWRLAGATDTQYF. CDR3 nucleotides: TGTGCCAGCAGTGAATGGAGACTAGCGGGAGCGACAGATACGCAGTATTTT.

In its sample, this clonotype was seen many times. The chain is built from TRBV30 and TRBJ1-3; a possible D gene is TRBD1 (6 bases). This CDR3 is built from 14 residues. The ends were cut back, 3 bases at V and 1 base at J, with 10 bases in the middle. Per germline, CDR1 GTSNPN and CDR2 SVGIG (reference sequence). CDR3 amino acids: CAWSLDRSGNTIYF. DNA for the CDR3: TGTGCCTGGAGCCTCGACAGGTCTGGAAACACCATATATTTT.